These T cell receptor beta chains were read from a single sample in a study of blood T cells in healthy people across ages. TCRdb processed the 5' RACE reads anew with MiXCR; each CDR3 protein has one entry. The sample shows roughly 1.6 million distinct CDR3 sequences, around 36% of them seen only once. Specimen: blood. The receptors were gathered from a woman aged 25-40 years in good health. Both conserved end residues are part of each CDR3. D genes are given only for firm matches. Only some rows state a clone size, as once, few, many or a class for expanded clones.

V gene	CDR3 length	clone size	D gene	J gene	CDR3 DNA	CDR3 protein
TRBV6-6	15	.	.	TRBJ2-6	TGTGCCAGCAGTCGAGGAATCACTGGGGCCAACGTCCTGACTTTC	CASSRGITGANVLTF
TRBV7-3	15	few	.	TRBJ2-3	TGTGCCAGCAGCTTAGACTGGTCGGTTACAGATACGCAGTATTTT	CASSLDWSVTDTQYF
TRBV9	15	once	.	TRBJ2-5	TGTGCCAGCAGCCGGGACCCCAACCCCCGGGAGACCCAGTACTTC	CASSRDPNPRETQYF
TRBV24-1	15	.	.	TRBJ2-1	TGTGCCACCAGTGATGCTCGCGGGTCGTACAATGAGCAGTTCTTC	CATSDARGSYNEQFF
TRBV3-1	15	.	.	TRBJ1-1	TGTGCCAGCAGCCGAAACCGGGCCACGGACACTGAAGCTTTCTTT	CASSRNRATDTEAFF
TRBV27	16	few	TRBD2	TRBJ2-1	TGTGCCAGCAGTTTATTGGGCGGGAGGGCGGACAATGAGCAGTTCTTC	CASSLLGGRADNEQFF
TRBV27	15	.	.	TRBJ2-7	TGTGCCAGCAGTTTATCTCCTGGGAGCCCCTACGAGCAGTACTTC	CASSLSPGSPYEQYF
TRBV20-1	14	.	.	TRBJ1-1	TGCAGTGCTAGACCGCCTACAGTGAACACTGAAGCTTTCTTT	CSARPPTVNTEAFF
TRBV5-6	14	few	.	TRBJ1-2	TGTGCCAGCAGCTTGAGGACAGTGGACTATGGCTACACCTTC	CASSLRTVDYGYTF
TRBV20-1	14	.	.	TRBJ1-2	TGCAGTGCTAGCGTGTGGCCGGCAGACTATGGCTACACCTTC	CSASVWPADYGYTF
TRBV29-1	15	many	TRBD2	TRBJ2-3	TGCAGCGTAAGACGTAGCGGGGGTCCCACAGATACGCAGTATTTT	CSVRRSGGPTDTQYF
TRBV7-3	17	few	TRBD2	TRBJ2-1	TGTGCCAGCAGCTTTGGACTAGCGGGGGGGCCCTACAATGAGCAGTTCTTC	CASSFGLAGGPYNEQFF
TRBV20-1	13	.	.	TRBJ1-4	TGCAGTGCTAGATTCCGAGGGGGGGAAAAACCGTTTTTT	CSARFRGGEKPFF
TRBV4-1	13	few	.	TRBJ2-3	TGCGCCAGCAGCCTCCAAATCACAGATACGCAGTATTTT	CASSLQITDTQYF
TRBV18	14	many	TRBD1	TRBJ2-7	TGTGCCAGCAGCCCGGGACAGACCTCCTACGAGCAGTACTTC	CASSPGQTSYEQYF
TRBV28	15	.	.	TRBJ1-4	TGTGCCAGCAGTTTAATGGGGTCAGCTAATGAAAAACTGTTTTTT	CASSLMGSANEKLFF
TRBV5-1	17	.	TRBD2	TRBJ2-3	TGCGCCAGCAGCTTGGAAAGTCTAGCGGGACACACAGATACGCAGTATTTT	CASSLESLAGHTDTQYF
TRBV29-1	14	.	TRBD1	TRBJ2-5	TGCAGCGCACAAGCAGGGGGCGCAGGAGAGACCCAGTACTTC	CSAQAGGAGETQYF
TRBV28	14	.	.	TRBJ1-6	TGTGCCAGCAGTTTTGAAGGGCGGAATTCACCCCTCCACTTT	CASSFEGRNSPLHF
TRBV27	15	.	.	TRBJ2-5	TGTGCCAGCAGTTCGCCCTCTGGACTTCAAGAGACCCAGTACTTC	CASSSPSGLQETQYF
TRBV4-1	17	once	.	TRBJ2-3	TGCGCCAGCAGCCAACACCAACTAGAGGACCGCACAGACACGCAGTATTTT	CASSQHQLEDRTDTQYF
TRBV27	14	few	.	TRBJ2-5	TGTGCCAGCAGTTTCTTGGGGGAGCGTGAGACCCAGTACTTC	CASSFLGERETQYF
TRBV12-3/TRBV12-4	16	few	.	TRBJ2-7	TGTGCCAGCAGTCCCGACGGGGTGGCCAACTCCTACGAGCAGTACTTC	CASSPDGVANSYEQYF
TRBV10-1	20	once	TRBD2	TRBJ2-4	TGCGCCAGCAGGGTTAGCGGGGAGATGGTTATGGTTTTAGCCAAAAACATTCAGTACTTC	CASRVSGEMVMVLAKNIQYF
TRBV7-6	15	few	TRBD1	TRBJ1-1	TGTGCCAGCAGCTCCAAGGACAGGAGGAACACTGAAGCTTTCTTT	CASSSKDRRNTEAFF
TRBV27	15	.	TRBD1	TRBJ2-3	TGTGCCAGCAGTCTGACAGGGGAAAGAACAGATACGCAGTATTTT	CASSLTGERTDTQYF
TRBV29-1	13	.	.	TRBJ2-7	TGCAGCGTTCGCGGGACATCCGCCTACGAGCAGTACTTC	CSVRGTSAYEQYF
TRBV4-1	14	.	.	TRBJ1-3	TGCGCCAGCAGCCAAGACACGGTGCTCTCCACCATATATTTT	CASSQDTVLSTIYF
TRBV28	13	few	.	TRBJ2-7	TGTGCCGGCAGTTTAAGTGGGTCCTACGAGCAGTACTTC	CAGSLSGSYEQYF
TRBV5-1	16	.	TRBD1	TRBJ1-4	TGCGCCAGCAGCCCTGGGACAGACCTAGTTAGTGAAAAACTGTTTTTT	CASSPGTDLVSEKLFF
TRBV5-6	17	few	.	TRBJ2-3	TGTGCCAGCAGCATCACGTGGGCAGGGACCAGCACAGATACGCAGTATTTT	CASSITWAGTSTDTQYF
TRBV6-2/TRBV6-3	14	few	.	TRBJ1-4	TGTGCCAGCATTGAGGACACCTCTAATGAAAAACTGTTTTTT	CASIEDTSNEKLFF
TRBV19	14	.	.	TRBJ2-3	TGTGCCAGTAGTATTGGCAGGGGGGCAGATACGCAGTATTTT	CASSIGRGADTQYF
TRBV2	15	.	TRBD2	TRBJ2-1	TGTGCCAGAAAGTTTAGCGGGGGGGTTTACAATGAGCAGTTCTTC	CARKFSGGVYNEQFF
TRBV28	15	.	TRBD1	TRBJ2-5	TGTGCCAGCAGTTTCGGCGACAGGGGGCGTGAGACCCAGTACTTC	CASSFGDRGRETQYF
TRBV7-3	16	.	.	TRBJ1-4	TGTGCCAGCAGCTTAAAAGAGGACGGATCGGGAGAAAAACTGTTTTTT	CASSLKEDGSGEKLFF